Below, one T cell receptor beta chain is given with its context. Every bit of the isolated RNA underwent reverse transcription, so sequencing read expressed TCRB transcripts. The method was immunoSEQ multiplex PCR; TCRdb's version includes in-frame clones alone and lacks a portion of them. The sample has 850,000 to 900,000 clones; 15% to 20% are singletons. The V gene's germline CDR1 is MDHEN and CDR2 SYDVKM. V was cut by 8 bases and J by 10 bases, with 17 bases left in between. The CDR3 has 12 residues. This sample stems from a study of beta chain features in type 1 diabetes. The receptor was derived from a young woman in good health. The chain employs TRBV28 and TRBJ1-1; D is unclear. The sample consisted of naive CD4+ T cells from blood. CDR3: CASCRLKARAFF. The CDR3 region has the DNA TGTGCCAGCTGCCGACTGAAGGCAAGAGCTTTCTTT.